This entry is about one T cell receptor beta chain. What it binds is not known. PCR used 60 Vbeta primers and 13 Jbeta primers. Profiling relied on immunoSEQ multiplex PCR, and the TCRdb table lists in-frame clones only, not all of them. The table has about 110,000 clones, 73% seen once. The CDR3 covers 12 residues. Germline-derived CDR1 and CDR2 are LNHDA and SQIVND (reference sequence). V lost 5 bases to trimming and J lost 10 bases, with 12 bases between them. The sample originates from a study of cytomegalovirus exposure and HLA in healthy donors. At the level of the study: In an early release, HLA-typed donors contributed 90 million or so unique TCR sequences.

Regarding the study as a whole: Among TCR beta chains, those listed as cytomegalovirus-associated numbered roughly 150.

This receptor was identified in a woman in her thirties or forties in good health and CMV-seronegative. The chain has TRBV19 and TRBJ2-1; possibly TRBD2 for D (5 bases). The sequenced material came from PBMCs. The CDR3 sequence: CASSPLEREQFF. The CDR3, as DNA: TGTGCCAGTAGTCCACTAGAGCGGGAGCAGTTCTTC.